One and the same sample provided the 10 T cell receptor beta chains below, sequenced in a study of blood T cell repertoires in COVID-19. The assay was immunoSEQ multiplex PCR, and TCRdb's table has in-frame clones only and misses some. Altogether some 150,000 clones are present, approximately 92% being singletons, with the ten largest covering 15%. Sequences were obtained from peripheral blood. The receptors come from a middle-aged woman with acute or convalescent COVID-19.

This chain joins TRBV7-2 and TRBJ2-7, with a weak D call TRBD1 (6 bases). Trimming pared 2 bases from V and 5 bases from J, leaving 16 bases between. The CDR3 has 15 amino acids. CDR1 and CDR2 from the germline V gene are SGHTA and FQGNSA. The CDR3 protein is CASSLIVQGNHEQYF. The CDR3 coding sequence is TGTGCCAGCAGCTTAATTGTGCAGGGGAACCACGAGCAGTACTTC.

V is TRBV15 and J is TRBJ1-1; D uncertain. The CDR3 length is 16 residues. V lost 4 bases to trimming and J lost 6 bases, with 21 bases between them. Germline CDR1 reads LNHNV; CDR2 reads YYDKDF (reference sequence). The CDR3 here is CATSTDSEGWIPEAFF. CDR3 DNA: TGTGCCACCAGCACAGATTCTGAGGGCTGGATCCCTGAAGCTTTCTTT.

This clone appeared a few times. This chain links TRBV25-1 with TRBJ2-1; 8 bases fit TRBD2. V was pared by 1 base and J by 7 bases, with 3 bases of the junction left unmatched. CDR3 length: 14 residues. The V gene's germline CDR1 is MGHDK and CDR2 SYGVNS. CDR3 in DNA: TGTGCCAGCAGTGAATCCCTAGCGGGTAATGAGCAGTTCTTC. Residues: CASSESLAGNEQFF.

The chain carries TRBV11-1 and TRBJ2-2; perhaps TRBD2 as D (6 bases). Trimming took 7 bases from V and 6 from J, leaving 15 bases between them. Germline V lookup: CDR1 SGHAT, CDR2 FQDESV (reference sequence). The CDR3 contains 14 residues. This CDR3 reads CASKKTGVAGELFF. The CDR3 nucleotides read TGTGCCAGCAAAAAAACGGGGGTTGCCGGGGAGCTGTTTTTT.

The V call is TRBV4-2, the J call TRBJ1-2; no clear D gene. CDR3 length: 15 residues. Trimming cost V 0 bases and J 2 bases, with 10 bases left between them. Germline V gene data show CDR1 as LGHNA and CDR2 as YNFKEQ. The CDR3 region is CASSQERSGNYGYTF. The CDR3 nucleotides are TGTGCCAGCAGCCAAGAACGATCCGGGAACTATGGCTACACCTTC.

This chain joins TRBV15 and TRBJ1-2; a weak D match, TRBD1 (5 bases). CDR1 is LNHNV and CDR2 is YYDKDF in the germline V gene (reference sequence). Trimming left V 0 bases short and J 8 bases short, with 16 bases between. This CDR3 is 15 amino acids long. The CDR3 loop is CATSRDRGTRGGYTF. The CDR3 DNA follows: TGTGCCACCAGCAGAGATCGCGGGACCCGAGGGGGCTACACCTTC.

This chain uses TRBV9 with TRBJ2-3; 13 bases fit TRBD2. The V gene end was trimmed by 3 bases and the J gene end by 0 bases; junction bases not matched to a gene: 10. The CDR3 is 19 residues long. Germline V gene lookup returns CDR1 SGDLS and CDR2 YYNGEE. The CDR3 spells CASSGGGGLAGISTDTQYF. The DNA of the CDR3 is TGTGCCAGCAGCGGGGGAGGGGGACTAGCGGGAATTAGCACAGATACGCAGTATTTT. Variable domain in full (rest from reference TRBV9 and TRBJ2-3): DSGVTQTPKHLITATGQRVTLRCSPRSGDLSVYWYQQSLDQGLQFLIQYYNGEERAKGNILERFSAQQFPDLHSELNLSSLELGDSALYFCASSGGGGLAGISTDTQYFGPGTRLTVL.

J is TRBJ1-2 and V is TRBV6-5; D is unresolved. CDR1 and CDR2 from the germline V gene are MNHEY and SVGAGI. Between the trimmed V and J ends, which lost 0 bases and 4 bases, there was a span of 6 bases. The CDR3 runs to 13 residues. For the CDR3, the DNA is TGTGCCAGCAGTTACTCGACAAGCTATGGCTACACCTTC. Translated, it gives CASSYSTSYGYTF.

The chain combines TRBV27 with TRBJ1-1; D may be TRBD1 (6 bases). Trimming cost V 6 bases and J 3 bases, with 20 bases left between them. CDR1 is MNHEY and CDR2 is SMNVEV in the germline V gene (reference sequence). The CDR3 is made up of 16 amino acids. The CDR3, as DNA: TGTGCCAGCAGGACCATAGGTACAGGGAAACACACTGAAGCTTTCTTT. Translated: CASRTIGTGKHTEAFF.

This clone has a handful of counts. The V call is TRBV5-6, the J call TRBJ1-1, with 8 bases aligning to TRBD1. Germline lookup yields CDR1 SGHDT and CDR2 YYEEEE. With 2 bases clipped from V and 1 base from J, the junction kept 10 bases outside the gene matches. CDR3 length: 17 amino acids. The CDR3 DNA sequence: TGTGCCAGCAGCTTCAGGACAGGGATGATAGGGAACACTGAAGCTTTCTTT. Translated, it gives CASSFRTGMIGNTEAFF.